The following is a T cell receptor beta chain sequence with its context. Here immunoSEQ multiplex PCR was the method, and the copy in TCRdb shows in-frame clones only, minus some. The sample carries tens of thousands of clones, less than 90% recorded once. The entry originates in a study of T cell responses to AZD1222 COVID-19 vaccine. The CDR3 loop spans 11 amino acids. Germline CDR1 and CDR2: DFQATT and SNEGSKA (reference sequence). Between the trimmed V and J ends, which lost 2 bases and 5 bases, there was a span of 5 bases. The sequenced sample was peripheral blood, obtained on day 0 of AZD1222 vaccination. The gene calls are TRBV20-1 and TRBJ2-3; D is undetermined. The TCR originated in an adult in good health. CDR3: CSARWVDTQYF. In DNA, the CDR3 is TGCAGTGCTAGATGGGTAGATACGCAGTATTTT.